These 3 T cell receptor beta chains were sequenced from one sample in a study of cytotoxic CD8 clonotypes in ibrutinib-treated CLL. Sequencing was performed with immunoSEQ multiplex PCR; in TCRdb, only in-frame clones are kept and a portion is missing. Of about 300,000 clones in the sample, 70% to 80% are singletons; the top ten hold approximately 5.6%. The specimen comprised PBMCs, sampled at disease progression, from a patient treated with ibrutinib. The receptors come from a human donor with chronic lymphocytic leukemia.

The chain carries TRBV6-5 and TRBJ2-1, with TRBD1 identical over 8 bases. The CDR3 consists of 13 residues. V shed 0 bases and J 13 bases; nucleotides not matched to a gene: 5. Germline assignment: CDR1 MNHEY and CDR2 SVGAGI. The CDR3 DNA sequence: TGTGCCAGCAGTTACTCGGCCGGGACAGGTCAGTTCTTC. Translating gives CASSYSAGTGQFF.

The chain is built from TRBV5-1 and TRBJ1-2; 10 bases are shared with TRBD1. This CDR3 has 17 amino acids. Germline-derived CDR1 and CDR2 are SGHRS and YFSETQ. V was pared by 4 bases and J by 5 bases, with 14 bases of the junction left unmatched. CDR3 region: CASSPIPGTGDGYGYTF. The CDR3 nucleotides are TGCGCCAGCAGCCCCATCCCCGGGACAGGGGATGGATATGGCTACACCTTC.

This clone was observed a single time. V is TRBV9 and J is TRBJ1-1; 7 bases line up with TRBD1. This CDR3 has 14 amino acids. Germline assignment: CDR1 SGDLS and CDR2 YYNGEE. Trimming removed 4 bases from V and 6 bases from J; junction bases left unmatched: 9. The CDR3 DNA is TGTGCCAGCAGCCTAAACAGGGGAAGTTCTGAAGCTTTCTTT. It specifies CASSLNRGSSEAFF.